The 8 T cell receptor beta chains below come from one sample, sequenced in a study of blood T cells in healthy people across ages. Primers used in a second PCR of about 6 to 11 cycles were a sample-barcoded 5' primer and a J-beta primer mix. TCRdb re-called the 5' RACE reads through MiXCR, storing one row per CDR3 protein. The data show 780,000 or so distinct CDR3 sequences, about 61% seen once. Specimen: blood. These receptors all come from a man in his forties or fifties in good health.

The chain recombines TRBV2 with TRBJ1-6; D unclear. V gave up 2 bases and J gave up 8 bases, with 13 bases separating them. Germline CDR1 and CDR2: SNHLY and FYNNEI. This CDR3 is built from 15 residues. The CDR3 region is CASSERAGRDSPLHF. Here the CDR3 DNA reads TGTGCCAGCAGTGAAAGGGCCGGGCGGGATTCACCCCTCCACTTT.

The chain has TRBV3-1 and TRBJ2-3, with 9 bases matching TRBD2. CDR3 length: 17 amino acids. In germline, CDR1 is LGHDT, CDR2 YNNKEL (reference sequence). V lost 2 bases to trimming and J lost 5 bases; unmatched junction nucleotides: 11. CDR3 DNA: TGTGCCAGCAGCCAACTTCACCCGGGACTAGCCTTAGATACGCAGTATTTT. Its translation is CASSQLHPGLALDTQYF.

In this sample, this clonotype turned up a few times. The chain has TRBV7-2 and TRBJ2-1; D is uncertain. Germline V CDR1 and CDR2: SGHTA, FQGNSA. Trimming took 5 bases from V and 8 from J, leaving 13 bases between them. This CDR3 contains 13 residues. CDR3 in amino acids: CASSLPRTDEQFF. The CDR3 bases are TGTGCCAGCAGCCTCCCGAGGACGGATGAGCAGTTCTTC.

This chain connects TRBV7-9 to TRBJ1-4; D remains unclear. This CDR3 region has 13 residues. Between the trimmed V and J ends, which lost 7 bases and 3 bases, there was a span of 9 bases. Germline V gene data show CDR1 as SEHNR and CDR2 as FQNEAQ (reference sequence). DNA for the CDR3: TGTGCCAGCATGCTTAAGGCTAATGAAAAACTGTTTTTT. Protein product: CASMLKANEKLFF.

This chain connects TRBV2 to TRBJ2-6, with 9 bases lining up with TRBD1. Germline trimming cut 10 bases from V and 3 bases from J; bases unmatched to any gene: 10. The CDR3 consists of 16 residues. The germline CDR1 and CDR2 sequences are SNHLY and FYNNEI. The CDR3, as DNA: TGTGCCACCTCAGACAGGGGGTTCGTTGGGGCCAACGTCCTGACTTTC. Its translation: CATSDRGFVGANVLTF.

The CDR3 sequence: CSAGAIGQGRANGEQFF. The CDR3 DNA follows: TGCAGTGCTGGCGCGATTGGACAGGGAAGGGCCAACGGTGAGCAGTTCTTC. The chain has TRBV20-1 and TRBJ2-1; the match to TRBD1 covers 8 bases. The CDR3 consists of 17 residues. V lost 5 bases and J lost 9; bases outside the gene matches: 21. The germline gives CDR1 DFQATT, CDR2 SNEGSKA (reference sequence).

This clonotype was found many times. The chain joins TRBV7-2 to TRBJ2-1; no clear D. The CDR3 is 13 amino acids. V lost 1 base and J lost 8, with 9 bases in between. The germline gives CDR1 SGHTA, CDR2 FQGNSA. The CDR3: CASSLVPAHEQFF. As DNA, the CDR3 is TGTGCCAGCAGCTTAGTCCCAGCCCATGAGCAGTTCTTC.

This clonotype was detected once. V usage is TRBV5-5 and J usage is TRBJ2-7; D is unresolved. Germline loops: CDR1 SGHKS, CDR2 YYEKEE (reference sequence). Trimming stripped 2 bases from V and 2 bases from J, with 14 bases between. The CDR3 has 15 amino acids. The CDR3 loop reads CASSLISTTTYEQYF. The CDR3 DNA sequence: TGTGCCAGCAGCTTAATATCGACGACCACCTACGAGCAGTACTTC.